What follows are 14 T cell receptor beta chains derived from one specimen sequenced in a study of shared clonotypes between healthy human individuals. Naive CD8 cells lacked CD45RO, underwent positive selection for CCR7 and left out terminally differentiated effector memory CD45RA+ cells. Using immunoSEQ multiplex PCR, the repertoire was profiled, and TCRdb retains in-frame clones only, with some absent. This table holds about 870,000 clones, more than 85% found once. Sequenced material: naive CD8+ T cells sorted from blood. Receptors were obtained from a man between 25 and 39 years old in good health.

The chain uses TRBV6-5 and TRBJ2-7; possibly TRBD2 for D (5 bases). V was pared by 4 bases and J by 10 bases, with 17 bases between. CDR1 and CDR2 from the germline V gene are MNHEY and SVGAGI. The CDR3 runs to 13 residues. For the CDR3, the DNA is TGTGCCAGCAGTTCATCCGTTCGCGCGGGTCAGTACTTC. It is translated as CASSSSVRAGQYF.

CDR3 protein: CASSSGTYSSYEQYF. The CDR3 coding sequence is TGTGCCAGCAGCTCCGGGACGTACAGCTCCTACGAGCAGTACTTC. This chain joins TRBV7-8 and TRBJ2-7; D possibly uses TRBD1 or TRBD2 (5 bases each). Germline CDR1 and CDR2: SGHVS and FQNEAQ. V was shortened by 4 bases and J by 0 bases, with 13 bases between the two germline ends. This CDR3 contains 15 residues.

The CDR3 here is CAISEGSAGATDTQYF. The CDR3 DNA is TGTGCCATCAGTGAGGGATCAGCGGGAGCGACAGATACGCAGTATTTT. The gene calls are TRBV10-3 and TRBJ2-3; TRBD2 matches at 8 bases. This CDR3 has 16 amino acids. Germline V lookup: CDR1 ENHRY, CDR2 SYGVKD. V was clipped by 2 bases and J by 3 bases; unmatched bases: 7.

The chain employs TRBV2 and TRBJ2-7; D perhaps matches TRBD1 (5 bases). The CDR3 sequence is 11 residues long. Trimming pared 10 bases from V and 0 bases from J, leaving 7 bases between. Per the germline V gene, CDR1 is SNHLY and CDR2 is FYNNEI. Here the CDR3 reads CATGFSYEQYF. CDR3 nucleotides: TGTGCCACAGGGTTCTCCTACGAGCAGTACTTC.

The chain uses TRBV10-3 and TRBJ1-1, with D maybe TRBD1 (5 bases). The CDR3 is made up of 15 amino acids. V was clipped by 2 bases and J by 0 bases, with 10 bases between them. Germline CDR1 is ENHRY and CDR2 is SYGVKD. CDR3 sequence: CAISEGGMVNTEAFF. The CDR3 coding sequence is TGTGCCATCAGTGAGGGGGGAATGGTGAACACTGAAGCTTTCTTT.

This chain connects TRBV6-5 to TRBJ1-1; no clear D. V lost 0 bases and J lost 1, with 12 bases in between. The CDR3 has 16 residues. The germline V gene encodes CDR1 MNHEY and CDR2 SVGAGI. Here the CDR3 DNA reads TGTGCCAGCAGTTACTCGTTCAAGGCAGGGAACACTGAAGCTTTCTTT. Its protein is CASSYSFKAGNTEAFF.

The gene calls are TRBV4-3 and TRBJ2-3; D gene unclear. This CDR3 is built from 16 residues. The ends were cut back, 0 bases at V and 2 bases at J, with 12 bases in the middle. Germline V gene sequence: CDR1 LGHNA, CDR2 YSLEER. The CDR3, as DNA: TGCGCCAGCAGCCAAGATAGCCCGGGCCCCACAGATACGCAGTATTTT. Translation gives CASSQDSPGPTDTQYF.

This clone was counted a single time. J is TRBJ2-2 and V is TRBV5-1; D tentatively reads TRBD1 or TRBD2 (5 bases each). Trimming shortened V by 4 bases and J by 1 base, and 11 bases separated the two germline ends. The CDR3 has 15 amino acids. Germline CDR1 and CDR2: SGHRS and YFSETQ. The CDR3 reads CASSPGTGNTGELFF. In nucleotides, the CDR3 is TGCGCCAGCAGCCCGGGGACGGGGAACACCGGGGAGCTGTTTTTT.

The genes are TRBV5-1 and TRBJ2-3, with 9 bases aligning to TRBD1. V shed 4 bases and J 4 bases; nucleotides not matched to a gene: 10. In germline, CDR1 is SGHRS, CDR2 YFSETQ. This CDR3 is built from 16 residues. CDR3 nucleotides: TGCGCCAGCAGCCAGCCGGGGGACAGGGAAGCAGATACGCAGTATTTT. Its translation is CASSQPGDREADTQYF.

J is TRBJ1-6 and V is TRBV15; 9 nucleotides match TRBD1. The CDR3 sequence is 15 residues long. The V segment lost 1 base and the J segment 7 bases; nucleotides outside the gene matches: 2. Germline CDR1 reads LNHNV; CDR2 reads YYDKDF (reference sequence). CDR3 residues: CATSRGQGVNSPLHF. The CDR3, as DNA: TGTGCCACCAGCAGAGGACAGGGGGTGAATTCACCCCTCCACTTT.

J is TRBJ2-7 and V is TRBV7-8, with a possible D match to TRBD1 (6 bases). The germline V gene has CDR1 SGHVS and CDR2 FQNEAQ. The CDR3 sequence is 14 residues long. The V and J ends lost 2 bases and 4 bases respectively, with 12 bases between them. CDR3 sequence reads: CASSLTGLRYEQYF. In DNA, the CDR3 is TGTGCCAGCAGCTTAACAGGGTTGCGGTACGAGCAGTACTTC.

The V gene is TRBV9, the J gene TRBJ1-3; D not certain. The germline CDR1 and CDR2 sequences are SGDLS and YYNGEE. There are 14 residues in the CDR3. Trimming removed 0 bases from V and 6 bases from J, with 10 bases in between. CDR3 bases: TGTGCCAGCAGCGTAGTAGGGAAGGAAAACACCATATATTTT. It is translated as CASSVVGKENTIYF.

The CDR3 loop is CASTVRESNEQFF. In DNA form, the CDR3 reads TGTGCCAGCACGGTGCGGGAGTCCAATGAGCAGTTCTTC. This chain links TRBV28 with TRBJ2-1; 7 positions match TRBD2. CDR1 MDHEN and CDR2 SYDVKM come from the germline V gene. Trimming at V came to 7 bases and at J to 6 bases, leaving 6 bases not matched to a gene. CDR3 length: 13 amino acids.

The chain couples TRBV18 to TRBJ2-7; TRBD1 agrees at 9 bases. The CDR3 runs to 15 residues. CDR1 is KGHSH and CDR2 is LQKENI in the germline V gene. V lost 2 bases to trimming and J lost 2 bases; unmatched junction nucleotides: 4. CDR3 loop: CASSPGTGIAYEQYF. In DNA form, the CDR3 reads TGTGCCAGCTCACCAGGGACAGGGATCGCCTACGAGCAGTACTTC.